Described below is a single T cell receptor beta chain sequence and its context. As yet, its antigen is unknown. CDR1 is MDHEN and CDR2 is SYDVKM in the germline V gene. CDR3 length: 15 amino acids. Naive cells were sorted as CD45RO-, CCR7+, CD27+ and CD95-. The libraries of TRB cDNA were constructed through 5' RACE using UMI labels. TCRdb reprocessed the 5' RACE reads, keeping one entry per CDR3 protein, no DNA. Recorded for this sample: 45,000 to 65,000 distinct CDR3 sequences. The sample is drawn from a study of CXCR3-negative and CXCR3-positive naive CD8 T cells. Study background: Collectively, the libraries yielded roughly 140 million TRB reads in total, at about 1.5 +/- 0.3 million per library.

The study, taken as a whole, reports: With respect to TRBV-TRBJ usage, naive CXCR3-negative and CXCR3-positive cells were similar; memory differed. Researchers report that CXCR3-positive naive cells carry more hydrophobic TRB CDR3s than CXCR3-negative naive cells.

The source of this sequence is a human donor in good health. Some clones in this sample may be carry-over from other donors' samples. Sequenced material: naive CXCR3- CD8+ T cells from blood. Subset noted: CD45RO-CCR7+CD27+CD95- naive CD8+ T cells lacking CXCR3 (TNR3-). The chain joins TRBV28 to TRBJ2-1; TCRdb reports TRBD1, a call that lacks DNA to check it against. This CDR3 reads CASSQHLTGTDEQFF.